This T cell receptor (beta chain) was identified during a study of blood T cell dynamics during melanoma immunotherapy. Study-wide background: Metastatic melanoma patients received first-line pembrolizumab or nivolumab plus ipilimumab.

Every bulk PBMC sample received the same 350 ng of DNA. Method: immunoSEQ multiplex PCR; TCRdb's copy keeps in-frame clones and lacks some. The sample shows around 13,000 clones, less than 85% of them seen only once. Time point denoted: pre-treatment baseline. At 12 weeks after first infusion, RECIST 1.1 defined response for most patients. Patients had no prior systemic cancer treatment, immunosuppressants or other active cancers. The sample holds a few counts of this clone. The origin of this receptor is a human donor with melanoma. The material sequenced was blood, taken from a patient treated with checkpoint blockade.

The CDR3 nucleotides read TGTGCCAGCAGCTTAGGCCCCTCAGGCTACGAGCAGTACTTC. It is translated as CASSLGPSGYEQYF. The rearrangement joins TRBV7-2 to TRBJ2-7; D is unclear. Trimming cost V 1 base and J 3 bases, with 10 bases left between them. Germline V gene sequence: CDR1 SGHTA, CDR2 FQGNSA. The CDR3 runs 14 residues. The full variable domain, its missing parts supplied by reference TRBV7-2 and TRBJ2-7, is GAGVSQSPSNKVTEKGKDVELRCDPISGHTALYWYRQSLGQGLEFLIYFQGNSAPDKSGLPSDRFSAERTGGSVSTLTIQRTQQEDSAVYLCASSLGPSGYEQYFGPGTRLTVT.